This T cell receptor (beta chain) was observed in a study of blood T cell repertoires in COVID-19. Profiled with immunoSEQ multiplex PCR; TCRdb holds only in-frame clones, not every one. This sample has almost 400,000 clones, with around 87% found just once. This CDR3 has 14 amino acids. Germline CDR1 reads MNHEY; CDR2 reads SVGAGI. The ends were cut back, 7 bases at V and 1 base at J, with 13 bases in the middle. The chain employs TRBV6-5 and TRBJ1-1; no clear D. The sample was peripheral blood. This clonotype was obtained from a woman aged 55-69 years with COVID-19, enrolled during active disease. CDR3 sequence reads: CASTPGNRNTEAFF. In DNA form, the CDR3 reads TGTGCCAGCACCCCGGGGAACAGGAACACTGAAGCTTTCTTT.